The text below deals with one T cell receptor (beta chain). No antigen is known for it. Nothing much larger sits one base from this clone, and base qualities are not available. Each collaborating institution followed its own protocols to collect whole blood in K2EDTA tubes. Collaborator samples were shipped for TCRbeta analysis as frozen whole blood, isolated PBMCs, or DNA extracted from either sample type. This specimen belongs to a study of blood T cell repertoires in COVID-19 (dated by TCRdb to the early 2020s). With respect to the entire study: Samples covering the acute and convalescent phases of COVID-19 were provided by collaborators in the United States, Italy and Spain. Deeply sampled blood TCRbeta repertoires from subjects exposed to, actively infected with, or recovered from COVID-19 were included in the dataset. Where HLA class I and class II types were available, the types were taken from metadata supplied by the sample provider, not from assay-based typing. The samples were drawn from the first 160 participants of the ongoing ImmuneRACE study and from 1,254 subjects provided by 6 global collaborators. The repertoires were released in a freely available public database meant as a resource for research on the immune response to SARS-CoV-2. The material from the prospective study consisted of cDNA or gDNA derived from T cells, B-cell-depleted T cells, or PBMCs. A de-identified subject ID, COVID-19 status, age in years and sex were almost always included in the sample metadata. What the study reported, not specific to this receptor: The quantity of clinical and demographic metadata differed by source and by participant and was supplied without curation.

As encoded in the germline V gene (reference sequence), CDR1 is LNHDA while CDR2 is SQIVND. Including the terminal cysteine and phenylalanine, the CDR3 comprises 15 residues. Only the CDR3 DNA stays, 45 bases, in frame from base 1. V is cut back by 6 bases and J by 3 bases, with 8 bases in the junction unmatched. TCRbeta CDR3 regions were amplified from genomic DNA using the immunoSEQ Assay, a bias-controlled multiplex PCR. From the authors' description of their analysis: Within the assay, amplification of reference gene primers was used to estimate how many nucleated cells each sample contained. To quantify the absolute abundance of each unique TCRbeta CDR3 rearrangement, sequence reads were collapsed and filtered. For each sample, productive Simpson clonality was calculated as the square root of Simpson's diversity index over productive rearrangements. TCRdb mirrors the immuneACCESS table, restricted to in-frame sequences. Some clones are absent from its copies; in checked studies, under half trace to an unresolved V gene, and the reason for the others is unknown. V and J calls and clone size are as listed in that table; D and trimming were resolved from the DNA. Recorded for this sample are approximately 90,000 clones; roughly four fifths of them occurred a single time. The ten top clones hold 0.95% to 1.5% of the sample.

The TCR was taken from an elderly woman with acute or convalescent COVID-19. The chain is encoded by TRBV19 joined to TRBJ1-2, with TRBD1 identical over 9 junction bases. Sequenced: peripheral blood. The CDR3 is CASRGQTGGDYGYTF. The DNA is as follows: TGTGCCAGTAGGGGTCAAACAGGGGGCGACTATGGCTACACCTTC.